The rows below give T cell receptor beta chains drawn from one sample of a study of cytomegalovirus exposure and HLA in healthy donors. Produced via immunoSEQ multiplex PCR; TCRdb's table is partial and in-frame only. Of 35,000 to 55,000 clones in the sample, roughly 63% are singletons; the top ten hold 12%. Material: PBMCs. The receptors come from a man in his sixties in good health and CMV-seropositive. Both conserved end residues are part of each CDR3. A D gene is named only where the DNA matches it firmly. Rows give clone size only sometimes, using once, few, many, or a class for an expanded clone.

D gene	V gene	clone size	J gene	CDR3 DNA	CDR3 protein
TRBD2	TRBV11-2	NA	TRBJ2-2	TGTGCCAGCAGCTCGGGACTAGCGGGAGAAATGAACACCGGGGAGCTGTTTTTT	CASSSGLAGEMNTGELFF
TRBD2	TRBV5-4	NA	TRBJ2-1	TGTGCCAGCAGCTCACATACTGGGACTAGCGGGAGCTCCTACAATGAGCAGTTCTTC	CASSSHTGTSGSSYNEQFF
NA	TRBV15	few	TRBJ2-1	TGTGCCACCAGCCGGGGTGAGGGTACCTACAATGAGCAGTTCTTC	CATSRGEGTYNEQFF
NA	TRBV20-1	NA	TRBJ2-3	TGCAGTGCCCCCTACCGAGATACGCAGTATTTT	CSAPYRDTQYF
NA	TRBV10-2	NA	TRBJ1-5	TGCGCCAGCAGTTGGGACTTGGATCAGCCCCAGCATTTT	CASSWDLDQPQHF
NA	TRBV5-6	NA	TRBJ1-1	TGTGCCAGCAGCCTTGACAGGAACCTTGAAGCTTTCTTT	CASSLDRNLEAFF
NA	TRBV6-6	NA	TRBJ1-4	TGTGCCACCGGGCCTCTCAGGGCTGGTAATGAAAAACTGTTTTTT	CATGPLRAGNEKLFF
TRBD2	TRBV4-1	NA	TRBJ2-3	TGCGCCAGCAGCCAAGAAGCGCCGCCGGGACTAGCGCCCACAGATACGCAGTATTTT	CASSQEAPPGLAPTDTQYF
TRBD1	TRBV6-1	NA	TRBJ2-3	TGTGCCAGCAGTGATCAGACAGGGAATAGCGCAGATACGCAGTATTTT	CASSDQTGNSADTQYF
TRBD2	TRBV7-9	few	TRBJ2-5	TGTGCCAGCAGCCCTACAACCGGGACTAGCGGGAGTGGTGAGACCCAGTACTTC	CASSPTTGTSGSGETQYF
NA	TRBV14	NA	TRBJ1-2	TGTGCCAGCAGCCAAGGAGGGGGTTCTACACTCTATGGCTACACCTTC	CASSQGGGSTLYGYTF
TRBD2	TRBV19	NA	TRBJ2-1	TGTGCCATTGGATGGGCGGGGGATGAGCAGTTCTTC	CAIGWAGDEQFF
NA	TRBV28	few	TRBJ1-2	TGTGCCATCGGACAGTACTATGGCTACACCTTC	CAIGQYYGYTF
TRBD1	TRBV7-2	NA	TRBJ2-5	TGTGCCAGCAGTCCCCAGGGGGCGATTGGGGAGACCCAGTACTTC	CASSPQGAIGETQYF
TRBD1	TRBV5-1	NA	TRBJ2-2	TGCGCCAGCAGCTTCGGGACAGGGTCCGGGGAGCTGTTTTTT	CASSFGTGSGELFF
TRBD1	TRBV4-3	few	TRBJ2-6	TGCGCCAGCAGCCGGGGGACAGGGACCTCTGGGGCCAACGTCCTGACTTTC	CASSRGTGTSGANVLTF
TRBD2	TRBV6-1	NA	TRBJ2-7	TGTGCCAGCAGTGACCTAGCGGACTCGAACGAGCAGTACTTC	CASSDLADSNEQYF
NA	TRBV28	NA	TRBJ2-6	TGTGCCAGCAGTACCCTCAGGGTTGGGGCCAACGTCCTGACTTTC	CASSTLRVGANVLTF
NA	TRBV29-1	NA	TRBJ2-2	TGCAGCGTTGTGATTCCTTCTCCGGGCACCGGGGAGCTGTTTTTT	CSVVIPSPGTGELFF
NA	TRBV7-9	NA	TRBJ2-7	TGTGCCAGCAGCTTCCCACAGGGCTCCTACGAGCAGTACTTC	CASSFPQGSYEQYF
NA	TRBV30	NA	TRBJ1-1	TGTGCCTGGAGCACGGGCACTGAAGCTTTCTTT	CAWSTGTEAFF
NA	TRBV2	once	TRBJ2-5	TGTGCCAGCAAGGCCGACTGGAGCCAAGAGACCCAGTACTTC	CASKADWSQETQYF
NA	TRBV5-1	NA	TRBJ2-7	TGCGCCAGCAGCTCCAACTCAGGGTATATCTACGAGCAGTACTTC	CASSSNSGYIYEQYF
TRBD2	TRBV30	NA	TRBJ2-7	TGTGCCTTGAGCGGGGGGAGCTCCTACGAGCAGTACTTC	CALSGGSSYEQYF
NA	TRBV11-1	NA	TRBJ2-7	TGTGCCAGCAGCTTGGGCAGCTCCTACGAGCAGTACTTC	CASSLGSSYEQYF
TRBD1	TRBV28	few	TRBJ1-5	TGTGCCAGCAGCCTACCAGGGACAGCTAGAAATCAGCCCCAGCATTTT	CASSLPGTARNQPQHF
NA	TRBV30	NA	TRBJ1-1	TGTGCCTGGAGTAAAGGGCGGGGCCACACTGAAGCTTTCTTT	CAWSKGRGHTEAFF
NA	TRBV7-9	NA	TRBJ1-1	TGTGCCAGCGAGGCAGGGGCCACTGAAGCTTTCTTT	CASEAGATEAFF